This TCR beta chain was identified in a study of neoadjuvant anti-PD-1 for oral cavity cancer. Background on the study: Around day 43, patients without progression received a fourth nivolumab dose before surgery.

A remark on this clone: Its target is unknown.

General study points: Higher pretreatment Treg/Th17 ratios tracked higher pretreatment blood clonality.

Repertoires were generated with immunoSEQ multiplex PCR, while TCRdb's copy carries only in-frame clones and drops some. Among tens of thousands of clones listed, 70% to 85% were seen once. This receptor was identified in a person aged 40 to 85 with oral cavity squamous cell carcinoma. The sequencing here drew on PBMCs, taken before nivolumab (anti-PD-1) treatment.

The CDR3 DNA reads TGTGCCAGCAGTTGGGACGGCTACGAGCAGTACTTC. This gives the protein CASSWDGYEQYF. The chain couples TRBV27 to TRBJ2-7; the D gene could be TRBD1 or TRBD2 (5 bases each). The V gene's germline CDR1 is MNHEY and CDR2 SMNVEV (reference sequence). The germline V and J ends were trimmed by 4 bases and 3 bases, with 7 bases remaining between them. The length of the CDR3 is 12 residues.